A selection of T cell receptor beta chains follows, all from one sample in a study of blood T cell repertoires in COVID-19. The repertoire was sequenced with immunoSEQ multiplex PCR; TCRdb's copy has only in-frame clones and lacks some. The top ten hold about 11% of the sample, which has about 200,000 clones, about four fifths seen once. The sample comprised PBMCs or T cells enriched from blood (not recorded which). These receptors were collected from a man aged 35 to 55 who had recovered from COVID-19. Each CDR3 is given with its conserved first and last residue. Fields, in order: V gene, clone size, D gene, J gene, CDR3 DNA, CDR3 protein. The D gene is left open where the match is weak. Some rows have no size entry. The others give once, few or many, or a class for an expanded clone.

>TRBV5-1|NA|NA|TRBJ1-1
TGCGCCAGCAGCTTTAGGGGCGGGGTAGCTCACATGAACACTGAAGCTTTCTTT
CASSFRGGVAHMNTEAFF
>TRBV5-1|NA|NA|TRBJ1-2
TGCGCCAGCAGCTTGGCGTCGGGGGACTATGGCTACACCTTC
CASSLASGDYGYTF
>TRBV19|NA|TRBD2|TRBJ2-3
TGTGCCAGTAGTATGCGGGAGCGCGGAGATACGCAGTATTTT
CASSMRERGDTQYF
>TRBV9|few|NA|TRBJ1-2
TGTGCCAGCAGCGCGGGGGGAGACTATGGCTACACCTTC
CASSAGGDYGYTF
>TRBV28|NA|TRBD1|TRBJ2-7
TGTGCCAGCAGGACAGAAGGGACAGGGGCGCTCTACGAGCAGTACTTC
CASRTEGTGALYEQYF
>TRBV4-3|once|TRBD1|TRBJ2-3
TGCGCCAGCAGCCAGGGACAGGGGGAAGATACGCAGTATTTT
CASSQGQGEDTQYF
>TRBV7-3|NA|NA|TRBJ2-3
TGTGCCAGCAGCCGATTAGCTGGCACAGATACGCAGTATTTT
CASSRLAGTDTQYF
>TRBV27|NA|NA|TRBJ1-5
TGTGCCAGCAGTCTCAGACATTATAGCAATCAGCCCCAGCATTTT
CASSLRHYSNQPQHF
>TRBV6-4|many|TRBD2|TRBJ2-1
TGTGCCAGCAGTTTGGGACTAGCGGGAGTGGGTGAGCAGTTCTTC
CASSLGLAGVGEQFF
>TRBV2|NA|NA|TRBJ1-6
TGTGCCAGCAGGGGAACAGGGCGTTATTCACCCCTCCACTTT
CASRGTGRYSPLHF
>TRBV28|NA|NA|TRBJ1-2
TGTGCCAGCAGTTTAAACAGCTACTATGGCTACACCTTC
CASSLNSYYGYTF
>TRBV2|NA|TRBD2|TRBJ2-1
TGTGCCAGCAGGACCCCGGGACTAGCAATTAGTGAGCAGTTCTTC
CASRTPGLAISEQFF
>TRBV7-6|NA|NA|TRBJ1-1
TGTGCCAGCAGCGAGAATGACAGGTTGAACACTGAAGCTTTCTTT
CASSENDRLNTEAFF
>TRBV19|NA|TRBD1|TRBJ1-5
TGTGCCAGTAGTACCCCGACAGGGGTTAGCAATCAGCCCCAGCATTTT
CASSTPTGVSNQPQHF
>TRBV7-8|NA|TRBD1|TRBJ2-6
TGTGCCAGCAGCTTAGGGGGACAGGCTTACTCTGGGGCCAACGTCCTGACTTTC
CASSLGGQAYSGANVLTF
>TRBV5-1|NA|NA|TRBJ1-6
TGCGCCAGCAGCTTACACGGGGGGCTTAATTCACCCCTCCACTTT
CASSLHGGLNSPLHF
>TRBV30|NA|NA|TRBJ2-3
TGTGCCTGGAGTCATCTTAGCCGCGCGGGAAGCACAGATACGCAGTATTTT
CAWSHLSRAGSTDTQYF
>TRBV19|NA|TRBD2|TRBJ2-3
TGTGCCAGTGTCCCCACCACGTCGGGACTAGGCAGTACGCAGTATTTT
CASVPTTSGLGSTQYF
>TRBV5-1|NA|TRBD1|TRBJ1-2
TGCGCCAGCAGCTTGGGGGACAGGGGATATGGCTACACCTTC
CASSLGDRGYGYTF
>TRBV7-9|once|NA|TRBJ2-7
TGTGCCAGCAGCCCCGCCTACGAGCAGTACTTC
CASSPAYEQYF
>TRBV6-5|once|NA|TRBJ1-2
TGTGCCAGCAGTTATCAACCGACAGCTAACTATGGCTACACCTTC
CASSYQPTANYGYTF
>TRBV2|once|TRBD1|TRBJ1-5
TGTGCCAGCAGTCCGGGACAGGGTTATAGCAATCAGCCCCAGCATTTT
CASSPGQGYSNQPQHF
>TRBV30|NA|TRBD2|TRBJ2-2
TGTGCCTGGGGAATTGGGACTAGTGGATGGACCGGAAAGCTGTTTTTT
CAWGIGTSGWTGKLFF
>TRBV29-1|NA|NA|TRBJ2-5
TGCACCCCCATCCAGGGTTGTAGAGAGACCCAGTACTTC
CTPIQGCRETQYF
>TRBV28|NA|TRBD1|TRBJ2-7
TGTGCCAGCAGCCACCCCCAAGGGGGCTTTCACTACGGCGAGCAGTACTTC
CASSHPQGGFHYGEQYF
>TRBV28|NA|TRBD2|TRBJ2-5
TGTGCCAGCAGCCCGGGACTAGCGGGAGCGGAAGAGACCCAGTACTTC
CASSPGLAGAEETQYF
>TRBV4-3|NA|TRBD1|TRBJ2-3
TGCGCCAGCAGCCAAGGAAGACAGGGAGCAGATACGCAGTATTTT
CASSQGRQGADTQYF
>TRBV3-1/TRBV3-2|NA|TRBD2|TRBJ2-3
TGTGCCAGCAGCGGTATAGCGGGAGTTGAAGATACGCAGTATTTT
CASSGIAGVEDTQYF
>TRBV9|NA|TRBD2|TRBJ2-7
TGTGCCAGCAGCGTTTCCGGGACTAGCGACCCGCACGAGCAGTACTTC
CASSVSGTSDPHEQYF
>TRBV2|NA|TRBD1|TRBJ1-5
TGTGCCAGCAGTCCTGGACAGGGTGGTCAGCCCCAGCATTTT
CASSPGQGGQPQHF
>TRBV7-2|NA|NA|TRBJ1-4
TGTGCCAGCAGCCCGCGAGGTGGACAGCAAGGAAAACTGTTTTTT
CASSPRGGQQGKLFF
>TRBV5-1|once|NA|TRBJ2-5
TGCGCCAGCAGCTTCCTCCCCGGGGATCAAGAGACCCAGTACTTC
CASSFLPGDQETQYF
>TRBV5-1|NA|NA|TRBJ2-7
TGCGCCAGCACCCCATCGCCAGACTACGAGCAGTACTTC
CASTPSPDYEQYF